This T cell receptor (beta chain) came from a study of T cell responses to AZD1222 COVID-19 vaccine. Broader study findings: Spike-specific TCR depth and breadth grew after two AZD1222 doses. Possibly, clonal diversity was underestimated; donors were largely white British and included more females. Repertoires were obtained solely post-peak T cell response.

Method: immunoSEQ multiplex PCR; TCRdb's copy keeps in-frame clones and lacks some. Of some 150,000 clones listed, roughly 85% were seen once; the top ten hold around 8.3%. With 3 bases removed from V and 1 base from J, the gap between germline ends came to 10 bases. The CDR3 spans 14 residues. Germline V gene lookup returns CDR1 SGHDT and CDR2 YYEEEE. Comments on this clone: The antigen remains undetermined.

This sequence joins TRBV5-6 and TRBJ1-1, with D possibly matching TRBD1 (6 bases). The TCR sequence derives from an adult who received the MenACWY meningococcal vaccine as a control. Sequenced material: peripheral blood, taken 28 days after the second dose of the MenACWY control vaccine. CDR3 sequence: CASSSGHRNTEAFF. Written as DNA, the CDR3 is TGTGCCAGCAGCTCGGGACACCGGAACACTGAAGCTTTCTTT.